This T cell receptor (beta chain) originates from a study of cytomegalovirus exposure and HLA in healthy donors. V was clipped by 0 bases and J by 6 bases, with 14 bases between them. CDR1 ENHRY and CDR2 SYGVKD come from the germline V gene. The CDR3 length is 15 residues. A multiplex PCR was run with 60 Vbeta primers and 13 Jbeta primers. Sequencing was performed with immunoSEQ multiplex PCR; in TCRdb, only in-frame clones are kept and a portion is missing. The sample includes around 280,000 clones, 70% to 90% of them seen just once. The receptor comes from a woman between 18 and 29 years old in good health and CMV-seronegative. This chain connects TRBV10-3 to TRBJ1-2, with D tentatively TRBD1 (6 bases). Sequenced: PBMCs. In DNA form, the CDR3 reads TGTGCCATCAGTGAGTCGGACAGAAAATCTAATGGCTACACCTTC. Protein sequence: CAISESDRKSNGYTF.